This TCR beta chain was identified in a study of blood T cell repertoires in COVID-19. Background on the study: The United States, Italy and Spain supplied acute and convalescent COVID-19 samples. Nucleic acid was either cDNA or gDNA, and it came from T cells, B-cell-depleted T cells, or PBMCs.

Germline-derived CDR1 and CDR2 are KGHDR and SFDVKD. V was shortened by 5 bases and J by 1 base, with 17 bases between the two germline ends. The CDR3 runs to 17 residues. Original methodology: Reference gene primer amplification yielded estimated nucleated cell counts. TCRdb keeps only in-frame clones here, not all; method: immunoSEQ multiplex PCR. That table is the source of V, J and clone size, and D and trimming were worked out from the DNA. In the table there are about 210,000 clones, 65% to 85% of which are singletons. The rearrangement joins TRBV24-1 to TRBJ2-1, with D possibly TRBD2 on 5 matching bases. Specimen: peripheral blood. This TCR was recovered from a woman aged 45-65 years with acute or convalescent COVID-19. The CDR3, as DNA: TGTGCCACCAGTGGGATGTCCGGGGAAAAGTCCTACAATGAGCAGTTCTTC. Protein product: CATSGMSGEKSYNEQFF.